This T cell receptor (beta chain) derives from a study of blood T cell repertoires in COVID-19. This clone was seen a single time. The CDR3 has 11 residues. V lost 3 bases to trimming and J lost 7 bases, with 10 bases between them. CDR1 is DFQATT and CDR2 is SNEGSKA in the germline V gene (reference sequence). Source study methods: Amplified reference gene primers provided the basis for estimating nucleated cell counts. Here immunoSEQ multiplex PCR was the method, and the copy in TCRdb shows in-frame clones only, minus some. The V and J calls and clone size are taken from that table; D and trimming were inferred from the DNA. The data show tens of thousands of clones, roughly four fifths seen once.

The chain joins TRBV20-1 to TRBJ2-7; the D gene is possibly TRBD2 (5 bases). The origin of this receptor is a human donor in a cohort sampled during active COVID-19. Sequencing was carried out using peripheral blood. CDR3 nucleotide sequence: TGCAGTGCTAGGGGGTCGGGGGAGCAGTACTTC. Amino acids: CSARGSGEQYF.